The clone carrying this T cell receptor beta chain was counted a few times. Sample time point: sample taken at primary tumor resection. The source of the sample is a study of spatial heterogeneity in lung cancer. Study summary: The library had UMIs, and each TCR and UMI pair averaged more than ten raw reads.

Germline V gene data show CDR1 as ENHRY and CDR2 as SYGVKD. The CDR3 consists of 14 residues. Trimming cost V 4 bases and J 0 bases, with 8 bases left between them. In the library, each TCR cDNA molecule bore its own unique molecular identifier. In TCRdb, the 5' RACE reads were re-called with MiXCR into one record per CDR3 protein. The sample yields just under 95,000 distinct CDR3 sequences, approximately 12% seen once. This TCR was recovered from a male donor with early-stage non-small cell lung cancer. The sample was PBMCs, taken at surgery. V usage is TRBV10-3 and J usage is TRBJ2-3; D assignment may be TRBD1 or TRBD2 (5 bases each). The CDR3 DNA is TGTGCCATCAGTGGAGGGGCGAGCACAGATACGCAGTATTTT. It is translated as CAISGGASTDTQYF.